This T cell receptor beta chain is from a study of blood T cell repertoires in COVID-19. Study-level information: Sites across the United States, Italy and Spain contributed samples from acute and convalescent COVID-19. The analysed material was cDNA or gDNA that came from T cells, B-cell-depleted T cells, or PBMCs.

This clone was seen more than once but under ten times. CDR3 size: 14 residues. Germline V gene sequence: CDR1 SGHDN, CDR2 FVKESK. V was pared by 0 bases and J by 8 bases, with 8 bases between. Source study methods: Reference gene primer amplification yielded estimated nucleated cell counts. The data were produced by immunoSEQ multiplex PCR, yet TCRdb's version contains in-frame clones alone and is incomplete. V, J and clone size were drawn from that table, and D and trimming were deduced from the DNA. The sample shows about 170,000 clones, 74% of them seen only once. The genes are TRBV14 and TRBJ1-6; no reliable D call. Sequenced sample: peripheral blood. This TCR came from a woman of 80 years or more with acute or convalescent COVID-19. Here the CDR3 DNA reads TGTGCCAGCAGCCAAGATGTGCGGGATTCACCCCTCCACTTT. Its protein is CASSQDVRDSPLHF.